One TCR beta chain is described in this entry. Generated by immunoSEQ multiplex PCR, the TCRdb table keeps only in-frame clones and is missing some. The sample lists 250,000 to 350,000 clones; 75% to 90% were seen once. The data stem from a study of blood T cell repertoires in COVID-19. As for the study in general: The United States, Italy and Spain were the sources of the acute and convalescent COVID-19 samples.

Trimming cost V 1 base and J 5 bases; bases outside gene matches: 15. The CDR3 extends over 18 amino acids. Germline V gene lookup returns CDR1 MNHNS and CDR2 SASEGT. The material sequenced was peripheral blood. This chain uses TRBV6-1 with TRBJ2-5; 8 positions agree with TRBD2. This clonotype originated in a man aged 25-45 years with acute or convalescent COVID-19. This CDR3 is CASSEVLAGGGVEETQYF. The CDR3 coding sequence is TGTGCCAGCAGTGAAGTACTCGCGGGAGGAGGGGTAGAGGAGACCCAGTACTTC.